The 7 T cell receptor beta chains in this list originate from one sample, sequenced in a study of blood T cells in healthy people across ages. For the second PCR, which ran for about 7 to 11 cycles, a sample-barcoded 5' primer and a J-beta primer mix were used. TCRdb called the 5' RACE reads again in MiXCR, with one record for every CDR3 protein. The sample contains around 1,000,000 distinct CDR3 sequences, about 25% of which appear only once. These data were also filed under a second study, of T cells of mothers and their children.

Sequences were obtained from blood. Receptors originate from a girl aged 2-15 years in good health.

Comment on this clonotype: One end of the junction is discordant with germline, which a read error may explain. The rearrangement links TRBV28 to TRBJ2-4; weak D call: TRBD1 (6 bases). The CDR3 extends over 16 amino acids. Germline CDR1 and CDR2: MDHEN and SYDVKM. The CDR3 loop is CASTTGTLLAENIQYF. The CDR3 DNA sequence: TGTGCCAGCACCACCGGGACACTTTTAGCCGAAAACATTCAGTACTTC.

This clonotype has a handful of counts. The V gene is TRBV7-2, the J gene TRBJ2-5; 9 nucleotides match TRBD2. The germline V gene encodes CDR1 SGHTA and CDR2 FQGNSA. CDR3 length: 18 residues. Germline trimming cut 0 bases from V and 0 bases from J; bases unmatched to any gene: 8. CDR3 coding DNA: TGTGCCAGCAGCTTAGCGACCAGCGGGGGGTACCACCAAGAGACCCAGTACTTC. Protein sequence: CASSLATSGGYHQETQYF. The complete variable domain, with remaining parts taken from reference TRBV7-2 and TRBJ2-5, reads GAGVSQSPSNKVTEKGKDVELRCDPISGHTALYWYRQSLGQGLEFLIYFQGNSAPDKSGLPSDRFSAERTGGSVSTLTIQRTQQEDSAVYLCASSLATSGGYHQETQYFGPGTRLLVL.

This clonotype occurred once. The gene calls are TRBV7-8 and TRBJ1-2; a possible D gene is TRBD1 (6 bases). The germline V and J ends were trimmed by 3 bases and 5 bases, with 13 bases remaining between them. Per germline, CDR1 SGHVS and CDR2 FQNEAQ. The CDR3 length is 14 residues. The CDR3 bases are TGTGCCAGCAGCTTGAGGGGGGCGCAATATGGCTACACCTTC. Protein sequence: CASSLRGAQYGYTF.

The chain carries TRBV20-1 and TRBJ2-1; D might be TRBD2 (6 bases). This CDR3 comprises 15 residues. Germline V CDR1 and CDR2: DFQATT, SNEGSKA (reference sequence). Trimming shortened V by 3 bases and J by 9 bases, and 21 bases separated the two germline ends. The CDR3 DNA sequence: TGCAGTGCTAGGGGACCGAACGCGGGATTTGGTGAGCAGTTCTTC. Residues: CSARGPNAGFGEQFF.

Only a few counts were recorded for this clonotype. The CDR3 reads CATRPGQRGETQYF. CDR3 nucleotides: TGTGCCACGCGTCCCGGACAGCGGGGAGAGACCCAGTACTTC. This chain connects TRBV10-3 to TRBJ2-5; D is perhaps TRBD2 (7 bases). Germline V lookup: CDR1 ENHRY, CDR2 SYGVKD. Trimming left V 10 bases short and J 4 bases short, with 19 bases between. The CDR3 covers 14 residues.

This chain connects TRBV7-2 to TRBJ1-1; weak D call: TRBD1 (6 bases). This CDR3 comprises 16 residues. Germline V gene sequence: CDR1 SGHTA, CDR2 FQGNSA. Trimming removed 1 base at V and 5 bases at J, with 17 bases between. The CDR3 loop is CASSLDTGRGWTEAFF. CDR3 nucleotide sequence: TGTGCCAGCAGCTTAGATACAGGGCGGGGGTGGACTGAAGCTTTCTTT.

The chain joins TRBV11-3 to TRBJ1-6, with unresolved D. With 1 base removed from V and 9 bases from J, the gap between germline ends came to 13 bases. There are 15 residues in the CDR3. Germline loops: CDR1 SGHNT, CDR2 YENEEA. CDR3 residues: CASSLGPGGGSPLHF. The CDR3 DNA reads TGTGCCAGCAGCTTAGGACCCGGAGGAGGTTCACCCCTCCACTTT.